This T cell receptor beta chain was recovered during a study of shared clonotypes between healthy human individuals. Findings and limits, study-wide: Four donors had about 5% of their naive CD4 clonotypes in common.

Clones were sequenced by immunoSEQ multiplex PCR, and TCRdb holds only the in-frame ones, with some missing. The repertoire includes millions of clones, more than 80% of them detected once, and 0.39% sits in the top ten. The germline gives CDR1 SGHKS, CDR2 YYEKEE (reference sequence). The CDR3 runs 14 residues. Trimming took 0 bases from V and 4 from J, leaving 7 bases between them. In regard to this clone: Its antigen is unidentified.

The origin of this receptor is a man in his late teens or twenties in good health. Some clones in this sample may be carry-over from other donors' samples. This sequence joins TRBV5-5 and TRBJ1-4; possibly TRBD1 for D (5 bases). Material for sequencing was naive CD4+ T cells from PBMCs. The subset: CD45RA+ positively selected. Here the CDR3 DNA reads TGTGCCAGCAGCTTGGAGGGGCTTAATGAAAAACTGTTTTTT. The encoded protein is CASSLEGLNEKLFF. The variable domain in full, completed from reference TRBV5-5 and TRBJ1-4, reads DAGVTQSPTHLIKTRGQQVTLRCSPISGHKSVSWYQQVLGQGPQFIFQYYEKEERGRGNFPDRFSARQFPNYSSELNVNALLLGDSALYLCASSLEGLNEKLFFGSGTQLSVL.